The 23 T cell receptor beta chains presented below share a single source sample, sequenced in a study of blood T cell repertoires in COVID-19. Only in-frame clones appear in the TCRdb table, and some are missing; sequencing was by immunoSEQ multiplex PCR. The data contain around 300,000 clones, around nine tenths of them singletons. The sample consisted of PBMCs or T cells enriched from blood (not recorded which). Receptor source: a woman aged 40 to 50 who had recovered from COVID-19.

The J gene is TRBJ2-5, the V gene TRBV7-2, with TRBD1 matching over 9 bases. The ends lost 4 bases at V and 2 bases at J; junction bases unmatched: 2. In germline, CDR1 is SGHTA, CDR2 FQGNSA. The CDR3 runs to 14 residues. The CDR3 protein is CASSSGQGQETQYF. In DNA, the CDR3 is TGTGCCAGCAGCTCTGGACAGGGGCAAGAGACCCAGTACTTC.

The V call is TRBV19, the J call TRBJ1-5, with 10 bases aligning to TRBD1. The CDR3 is 15 residues long. The germline CDR1 and CDR2 sequences are LNHDA and SQIVND (reference sequence). With 5 bases clipped from V and 3 bases from J, the junction kept 4 bases outside the gene matches. CDR3 region: CASSWDRGLNQPQHF. The CDR3 nucleotides read TGTGCCAGTAGTTGGGACAGGGGTCTCAATCAGCCCCAGCATTTT.

V gene TRBV27 combines with J gene TRBJ1-5, with TRBD1 matching 7 bases. Looked up from germline, CDR1 is MNHEY and CDR2 is SMNVEV (reference sequence). The CDR3 contains 15 residues. J gave up 1 base and V 7 bases, and 7 bases lay outside the gene matches. CDR3 protein: CASKLTGASNQPQHF. CDR3 coding DNA: TGTGCCAGCAAACTCACAGGGGCAAGCAATCAGCCCCAGCATTTT.

The J gene is TRBJ2-7, the V gene TRBV28; D uncertain. Germline values: CDR1 MDHEN, CDR2 SYDVKM. V lost 4 bases to trimming and J lost 4 bases, with 8 bases between them. The CDR3 totals 12 residues. The CDR3, as DNA: TGTGCCAGCAGTTCGTCTAGTTACGAGCAGTACTTC. As protein: CASSSSSYEQYF.

The V and J genes are TRBV7-3 and TRBJ1-2; D gene uncertain. V was pared by 5 bases and J by 8 bases, with 15 bases between. The CDR3 runs to 13 residues. Looked up from germline, CDR1 is SGHTA and CDR2 is FQGTGA. DNA for the CDR3: TGTGCCAGCAGCGTAAGAGGAGCCGTGGGCTACACCTTC. This gives the protein CASSVRGAVGYTF.

The genes are TRBV18 and TRBJ2-3, with 7 positions matching TRBD1. The V gene end was trimmed by 3 bases and the J gene end by 6 bases; junction bases not matched to a gene: 9. The CDR3 length is 15 residues. Germline lookup yields CDR1 KGHSH and CDR2 LQKENI. The CDR3 DNA is TGTGCCAGCTCACCGCCGGGACAGCCTGTGGATACGCAGTATTTT. Protein product: CASSPPGQPVDTQYF.

This rearrangement joins TRBV19 to TRBJ1-2; D gene unclear. This CDR3 comprises 16 residues. Between the trimmed V and J ends, which lost 3 bases and 4 bases, there was a span of 18 bases. CDR1 is LNHDA and CDR2 is SQIVND in the germline V gene (reference sequence). CDR3 coding DNA: TGTGCCAGTAGTATCCGGGTCTCCTCATTCCTCTATGGCTACACCTTC. Translation gives CASSIRVSSFLYGYTF.

The V call is TRBV30, the J call TRBJ2-3, with 7 bases fitting TRBD2. The CDR3 sequence is 15 residues long. V dropped 3 bases and J dropped 1; count of bases not matched to a gene: 7. CDR1 is GTSNPN and CDR2 is SVGIG in the germline V gene (reference sequence). In DNA, the CDR3 is TGTGCCTGGAGCGGAAGAGCGGGGCGCACAGATACGCAGTATTTT. Translated: CAWSGRAGRTDTQYF.

The rearrangement uses TRBV29-1 and TRBJ2-1; TRBD2 might be the D (6 bases). The germline CDR1 and CDR2 sequences are SQVTM and ANQGSEA. V shed 5 bases and J shed 4 bases, with 12 bases lying between them. This CDR3 spans 13 amino acids. The CDR3 bases are TGCAGCGTTCGGGCGGAGGGGTACAATGAGCAGTTCTTC. Amino acids: CSVRAEGYNEQFF.

The rearrangement uses TRBV7-2 and TRBJ2-3; 8 positions match TRBD1. Germline CDR1 reads SGHTA; CDR2 reads FQGNSA. The V gene end was trimmed by 2 bases and the J gene end by 4 bases; junction bases not matched to a gene: 5. The CDR3 runs to 15 residues. For the CDR3, the DNA is TGTGCCAGCAGCTTACAGGGGGCGGTTGCAGATACGCAGTATTTT. Amino acid sequence: CASSLQGAVADTQYF.

This clone was observed a few times. The same CDR3 is also encoded by other DNA sequences in this sample. This chain joins TRBV28 and TRBJ1-2; 8 bases fit TRBD1. Losses at the gene ends were 5 bases for V and 4 bases for J; bases not matched to a gene: 9. Germline V gene lookup returns CDR1 MDHEN and CDR2 SYDVKM. The CDR3 is 15 residues long. CDR3 sequence reads: CASSLPRGLGYGYTF. The DNA for the CDR3 is TGTGCCAGCAGTCTTCCCAGGGGGCTGGGCTATGGCTACACCTTC.

The V call is TRBV7-9, the J call TRBJ2-3, with 12 bases matching TRBD2. J lost 3 bases, V lost 1 base, and 8 bases had no gene match. Germline loops: CDR1 SEHNR, CDR2 FQNEAQ (reference sequence). CDR3 size: 18 residues. The CDR3 DNA reads TGTGCCAGCAGCTTAGGACAGCTAGCGGGAGGGTATACAGATACGCAGTATTTT. The encoded protein is CASSLGQLAGGYTDTQYF.

The gene calls are TRBV28 and TRBJ2-1; no definite D call. Trimming left V 5 bases short and J 3 bases short, with 20 bases between. Per the germline V gene, CDR1 is MDHEN and CDR2 is SYDVKM. The CDR3 runs to 17 residues. The CDR3 sequence: CASSGNSARNRYNEQFF. In DNA, the CDR3 is TGTGCCAGCAGTGGCAATTCAGCGAGGAACCGCTACAATGAGCAGTTCTTC.

The V call is TRBV7-9, the J call TRBJ1-1; D not certain. This CDR3 is built from 12 residues. Trimming stripped 1 base from V and 5 bases from J, with 5 bases between. Looked up from germline, CDR1 is SEHNR and CDR2 is FQNEAQ (reference sequence). The CDR3 here is CASSLVLTEAFF. CDR3 DNA: TGTGCCAGCAGCTTAGTCCTAACTGAAGCTTTCTTT. Based on the CDR3 plus reference TRBV7-9 and TRBJ1-1, the full variable domain is DTGVSQNPRHKITKRGQNVTFRCDPISEHNRLYWYRQTLGQGPEFLTYFQNEAQLEKSRLLSDRFSAERPKGSFSTLEIQRTEQGDSAMYLCASSLVLTEAFFGQGTRLTVV.

Comments on this clone: Different DNA sequences within this sample yield the same CDR3. The chain joins TRBV30 to TRBJ2-7; D gene ambiguous. The CDR3 consists of 11 residues. V was clipped by 0 bases and J by 4 bases, with 4 bases between them. Germline lookup yields CDR1 GTSNPN and CDR2 SVGIG (reference sequence). The CDR3 sequence: CAWSVLYEQYF. CDR3 in DNA: TGTGCCTGGAGTGTACTTTACGAGCAGTACTTC.

CDR3 sequence (DNA): TGTGCCAGCAGCTCCCCCGGACAGGGGGATAATTCACCCCTCCACTTT. Amino acids: CASSSPGQGDNSPLHF. This chain connects TRBV9 to TRBJ1-6; 10 bases agree with TRBD1. The CDR3 runs to 16 residues. After removal of 4 bases from V and 5 bases from J, the junction contained 6 bases not matched to a gene. Germline lookup yields CDR1 SGDLS and CDR2 YYNGEE.

Only a few counts were recorded for this clone. J is TRBJ2-3 and V is TRBV5-1; TRBD1 aligns across 9 bases. The CDR3 has 15 residues. Unmatched junction bases numbered 7, after V lost 4 bases and J lost 4 bases. The germline gives CDR1 SGHRS, CDR2 YFSETQ. The CDR3 is CASSAGQGLSDTQYF. CDR3 DNA: TGCGCCAGCAGCGCTGGACAGGGGTTGTCAGATACGCAGTATTTT.

This chain joins TRBV28 and TRBJ1-6, with a tentative D call TRBD1 (5 bases). Germline lookup yields CDR1 MDHEN and CDR2 SYDVKM. V lost 3 bases, J lost 5 bases, and 8 bases lay in between. There are 14 residues in the CDR3. The CDR3, as DNA: TGTGCCAGCAGTTTGGGACTAAATAATTCACCCCTCCACTTT. Translation: CASSLGLNNSPLHF.

The J gene is TRBJ1-6, the V gene TRBV27; tentatively, D is TRBD1 (5 bases). V dropped 2 bases and J dropped 7 bases, with 12 bases sitting between them. CDR1 and CDR2 (germline): MNHEY, SMNVEV (reference sequence). This CDR3 is 15 amino acids long. The CDR3 here is CASSLGHPGNSPLHF. DNA for the CDR3: TGTGCCAGCAGTTTAGGACACCCAGGGAATTCACCCCTCCACTTT.

This clone was picked up a small number of times. The chain links TRBV4-1 to TRBJ1-4; D unresolved. In germline, CDR1 is MGHRA, CDR2 YSYEKL. The CDR3 extends over 14 amino acids. Deletions cut 5 bases from V and 7 bases from J, with 14 bases between. CDR3 amino acids: CASSSMSGIEKLFF. CDR3 in DNA: TGCGCCAGCAGCTCTATGTCGGGGATTGAAAAACTGTTTTTT.

This sequence joins TRBV2 and TRBJ2-1; possible D gene TRBD2, 6 bases. CDR1 SNHLY and CDR2 FYNNEI come from the germline V gene. V lost 4 bases to trimming and J lost 0 bases, with 16 bases between them. CDR3 size: 17 residues. CDR3 in amino acids: CASSGRGASSSYNEQFF. The CDR3, as DNA: TGTGCCAGCAGTGGGAGGGGCGCTTCCAGCTCCTACAATGAGCAGTTCTTC.

This sequence joins TRBV11-2 and TRBJ2-7, with 7 bases identical to TRBD1. The CDR3 spans 16 residues. Trimming cost V 8 bases and J 3 bases; bases outside gene matches: 16. The germline V gene encodes CDR1 SGHAT and CDR2 FQNNGV. The CDR3 protein is CASRSFPGTVNYEQYF. The DNA for the CDR3 is TGTGCCAGCCGATCTTTCCCCGGGACAGTAAACTACGAGCAGTACTTC.

The chain uses TRBV7-2 and TRBJ2-2, with a weak D call TRBD2 (6 bases). Germline V CDR1 and CDR2: SGHTA, FQGNSA. Trimming took off 5 bases at V and 1 base at J, with 14 bases between the two ends. This CDR3 has 16 amino acids. CDR3 region: CASSVRRDQNTGELFF. As DNA, the CDR3 is TGTGCCAGCAGCGTAAGGAGGGACCAGAACACCGGGGAGCTGTTTTTT.